This T cell receptor beta chain was obtained from a study of T cells in Graves' hyperthyroidism and ophthalmopathy. CDR3 length equals 15 residues. With V trimmed by 0 bases and J by 2 bases, 5 bases remained unmatched. From germline, CDR1 is DFQATT and CDR2 SNEGSKA (reference sequence). Uncontrolled infection, other autoimmune disease, pregnancy or lactation excluded patients. This clonotype was observed at least ten times. The CDR3 regions of TCR beta were amplified from RNA transcripts. First-round RT-PCR of the TCR CDR3 relied on the HTBI primer set. MiXCR, run by TCRdb on the multiplex PCR reads, gives a single entry per CDR3 protein. The table has more than 550,000 distinct CDR3 sequences, over 15% seen once.

Specimen: blood. The chain couples TRBV20-1 to TRBJ2-7; 9 nucleotides match TRBD2. This TCR was sampled from a woman in her forties or fifties with Graves' hyperthyroidism that later progressed to Graves' ophthalmopathy. The CDR3 coding sequence is TGCAGTGCTAGAGATCGACTAGCGGCCCCCTACGAGCAGTACTTC. It is translated as CSARDRLAAPYEQYF.